Below, 13 T cell receptor beta chains from the same sample are listed, as sequenced in a study of T-cell reconstitution after alpha-beta-depleted transplantation in children. TCRbeta library preparation incorporated unique molecular identifiers. MiXCR was run by TCRdb on the PCR reads, yielding one entry per CDR3 protein. The sample has about 90,000 distinct CDR3 sequences, less than 20% seen once. Source: PBMCs, mostly from graft donor cells, taken 180 days after TCRalphabeta/CD19-depleted stem cell transplant. Receptor source: a male patient between 2 and 9 years old who had a stem cell transplant for acute lymphoblastic leukemia, so the T cells may come from the graft donor.

This clonotype has more than one count but fewer than ten. The J gene is TRBJ1-5, the V gene TRBV2, with D unresolved. CDR1 and CDR2 from the germline V gene are SNHLY and FYNNEI. Trimming left V 4 bases short and J 5 bases short, with 18 bases between. The CDR3 consists of 16 residues. CDR3 protein: CASSVSAGPSDQPQHF. For the CDR3, the DNA is TGTGCCAGCAGTGTTTCGGCCGGCCCCTCAGATCAGCCCCAGCATTTT.

In its sample, this clonotype was seen a few times. CDR3 sequence (DNA): TGTGCCAGCAGTCGACAGGGAGATACGCAGTATTTT. It translates to CASSRQGDTQYF. The chain combines TRBV7-9 with TRBJ2-3; 7 bases are a match to TRBD1. Germline CDR1 and CDR2: SEHNR and FQNEAQ (reference sequence). The CDR3 sequence is 12 residues long. J gave up 5 bases and V 6 bases, and 2 bases lay outside the gene matches.

The chain combines TRBV7-9 with TRBJ2-2; the D gene is possibly TRBD2 (5 bases). In germline, CDR1 is SEHNR, CDR2 FQNEAQ (reference sequence). V lost 5 bases and J 4 bases, leaving 5 bases between the germline ends. The CDR3 has 12 amino acids. The CDR3 coding sequence is TGTGCCAGCAGCGGACTCACCGGGGAGCTGTTTTTT. It codes for CASSGLTGELFF. Filled out from reference TRBV7-9 and TRBJ2-2, the complete variable domain reads DTGVSQNPRHKITKRGQNVTFRCDPISEHNRLYWYRQTLGQGPEFLTYFQNEAQLEKSRLLSDRFSAERPKGSFSTLEIQRTEQGDSAMYLCASSGLTGELFFGEGSRLTVL.

The rearrangement uses TRBV29-1 and TRBJ1-5; 8 nucleotides align to TRBD1. The V gene's germline CDR1 is SQVTM and CDR2 ANQGSEA. This CDR3 has 14 amino acids. V lost 6 bases, J lost 3 bases, and 7 bases stayed unmatched. CDR3 loop: CSVLGQDANQPQHF. For the CDR3, the DNA is TGCAGCGTCCTGGGACAGGACGCCAATCAGCCCCAGCATTTT.

This sequence joins TRBV7-9 and TRBJ2-7; TRBD1 aligns across 9 bases. The V gene end was trimmed by 1 base and the J gene end by 3 bases; junction bases not matched to a gene: 4. CDR3 size: 15 residues. Germline values: CDR1 SEHNR, CDR2 FQNEAQ (reference sequence). The CDR3 nucleotides are TGTGCCAGCAGCTTAGGTCCGGACAGGGGCTACGAGCAGTACTTC. Its protein product is CASSLGPDRGYEQYF.

As to this clonotype: A much larger clonotype is one base distant, so this may be a read error. The rearrangement joins TRBV20-1 to TRBJ1-4, with a weak D call TRBD1 (5 bases). The length of the CDR3 is 15 residues. CDR1 is DFQATT and CDR2 is SNEGSKA in the germline V gene (reference sequence). The DNA for the CDR3 is TGCAGTGCTAGAGATCAACGGGGCGGGGGTGAAAAACTGTTGTTT. Residues: CSARDQRGGGEKLLF.

About this clonotype itself: An end of the junction differs from the germline gene, which may be a read error. The V gene is TRBV7-8, the J gene TRBJ2-7, with 9 bases lining up with TRBD2. The CDR3 has 16 residues. Germline CDR1 reads SGHVS; CDR2 reads FQNEAQ. The CDR3 loop reads CACSHRASGTSYEQYF. DNA for the CDR3: TGTGCCTGCAGCCACCGGGCTAGCGGGACCTCCTACGAGCAGTACTTC.

The chain carries TRBV6-1 and TRBJ2-4, with TRBD1 identical over 7 bases. Germline V lookup: CDR1 MNHNS, CDR2 SASEGT. The CDR3 extends over 15 amino acids. J was trimmed by 2 bases and V by 6 bases; bases with no gene match: 7. The CDR3 DNA sequence: TGTGCCAGCAGGCGGACAGGTTTGACCAAAAACATTCAGTACTTC. Translated, it gives CASRRTGLTKNIQYF.

There are a few counts of this clonotype. The gene calls are TRBV15 and TRBJ2-7, with D unclear. From germline, CDR1 is LNHNV and CDR2 YYDKDF (reference sequence). The CDR3 spans 14 residues. Trimming shortened V by 0 bases and J by 3 bases, and 9 bases separated the two germline ends. The CDR3 DNA reads as TGTGCCACCAGCAGAGATCGAGGTGTCTACGAGCAGTACTTC. It specifies CATSRDRGVYEQYF.

V is TRBV5-1 and J is TRBJ2-6, with 9 positions matching TRBD1. The CDR3 runs to 20 residues. The germline V gene encodes CDR1 SGHRS and CDR2 YFSETQ. V shed 1 base and J 5 bases; nucleotides not matched to a gene: 16. The CDR3 DNA is TGCGCCAGCAGCTTGATATTGAGGGACAGGGAAGACCTCTGGGCCAACGTCCTGACTTTC. This sequence encodes CASSLILRDREDLWANVLTF.

The chain uses TRBV27 and TRBJ1-6, with D perhaps matching TRBD1 (5 bases). The CDR3 runs 18 residues. V was pared by 7 bases and J by 9 bases, with 28 bases between. Germline loops: CDR1 MNHEY, CDR2 SMNVEV (reference sequence). The CDR3 spells CASTTWERQGSSRSPLHF. CDR3 nucleotides: TGTGCCAGCACTACATGGGAGCGCCAGGGAAGTAGTCGTTCACCCCTCCACTTT.

This clonotype has more than one count but fewer than ten. This sequence joins TRBV5-1 and TRBJ2-2; 7 bases are a match to TRBD2. This CDR3 region has 16 residues. V gave up 6 bases and J gave up 2 bases; unmatched junction bases: 10. CDR1 is SGHRS and CDR2 is YFSETQ in the germline V gene. CDR3 bases: TGCGCCAGCACCACCCTTCTAGCGGATAACACCGGGGAGCTGTTTTTT. Amino acid sequence: CASTTLLADNTGELFF.

This clonotype was observed a few times. The V gene is TRBV30, the J gene TRBJ2-1; D might be TRBD1 or TRBD2, each matching 7 bases. Germline V gene lookup returns CDR1 GTSNPN and CDR2 SVGIG (reference sequence). V was clipped by 3 bases and J by 0 bases, with 15 bases between them. This CDR3 region has 16 residues. DNA of the CDR3: TGTGCCTGGAGCCCAGGGGGGGCAACCTCCTACAATGAGCAGTTCTTC. This sequence encodes CAWSPGGATSYNEQFF.